The 30 T cell receptor beta chains below were found in one sample sequenced in a study of blood T cell repertoires in COVID-19. Here immunoSEQ multiplex PCR was the method, and the copy in TCRdb shows in-frame clones only, minus some. The sample yields hundreds of thousands of clones, roughly 86% seen once. The sequencing sample was made of peripheral blood. Receptors were obtained from a man aged 65 to 85 with acute or convalescent COVID-19.

This chain links TRBV2 with TRBJ1-6, with D maybe TRBD1 (5 bases). Germline V gene sequence: CDR1 SNHLY, CDR2 FYNNEI. V shed 6 bases and J shed 11 bases, with 14 bases lying between them. CDR3 size: 13 residues. The CDR3 DNA reads as TGTGCCAGCAGCACAGGTGCTGGGGCACCCCTCCACTTT. Protein product: CASSTGAGAPLHF.

V is TRBV5-1 and J is TRBJ1-2; TRBD1 might be the D (5 bases). There are 13 residues in the CDR3. CDR1 is SGHRS and CDR2 is YFSETQ in the germline V gene. The V and J ends lost 7 bases and 4 bases respectively, with 14 bases between them. CDR3 sequence (DNA): TGCGCCAGCGGAGCCCAGGGCTCCTATGGCTACACCTTC. Residues: CASGAQGSYGYTF.

V is TRBV6-5 and J is TRBJ2-4, with unresolved D. The germline V gene encodes CDR1 MNHEY and CDR2 SVGAGI. CDR3 length: 16 residues. V lost 2 bases, J lost 0 bases, and 11 bases lay in between. CDR3 in DNA: TGTGCCAGCAGTTACGTCGCGGCGCTAGCCAAAAACATTCAGTACTTC. Protein product: CASSYVAALAKNIQYF.

The V call is TRBV5-1, the J call TRBJ2-7, with TRBD2 matching over 14 bases. Trimming cost V 4 bases and J 6 bases; bases outside gene matches: 6. This CDR3 is 15 amino acids long. Germline V CDR1 and CDR2: SGHRS, YFSETQ. CDR3 loop: CASSHGLAGGGEQYF. In DNA form, the CDR3 reads TGCGCCAGCAGCCACGGACTAGCGGGAGGAGGCGAGCAGTACTTC. The full variable domain, in which reference TRBV5-1 and TRBJ2-7 provide the parts outside the CDR3, is KAGVTQTPRYLIKTRGQQVTLSCSPISGHRSVSWYQQTPGQGLQFLFEYFSETQRNKGNFPGRFSGRQFSNSRSEMNVSTLELGDSALYLCASSHGLAGGGEQYFGPGTRLTVT.

The J gene is TRBJ1-3, the V gene TRBV28; D is possibly TRBD1 (6 bases). The length of the CDR3 is 13 residues. V lost 6 bases and J lost 2, with 8 bases in between. Looked up from germline, CDR1 is MDHEN and CDR2 is SYDVKM. The CDR3 loop reads CASRQGPGNTIYF. CDR3 nucleotide sequence: TGTGCCAGCAGACAGGGTCCTGGAAACACCATATATTTT.

A few counts support this clone. The CDR3 loop is CASSQGATGNTIYF. CDR3 nucleotides: TGCGCCAGCAGCCAGGGGGCTACTGGAAACACCATATATTTT. The rearrangement uses TRBV5-1 and TRBJ1-3, with TRBD1 matching over 8 bases. J lost 2 bases, V lost 4 bases, and 2 bases had no gene match. CDR3 length: 14 residues. Germline CDR1 SGHRS, CDR2 YFSETQ.

This chain connects TRBV11-2 to TRBJ2-7; a weak D match, TRBD1 (6 bases). The CDR3 loop spans 16 amino acids. Germline CDR1 and CDR2: SGHAT and FQNNGV. V was pared by 3 bases and J by 0 bases, with 15 bases between. The CDR3 DNA is TGTGCCAGCAGCTTGGGCCTTGGGACACACTCCTACGAGCAGTACTTC. Translated: CASSLGLGTHSYEQYF.

This clone is a singleton in its sample. The gene calls are TRBV3-1 (or the pseudogene TRBV3-2) and TRBJ1-2, with 10 bases lining up with TRBD1. The germline V gene has CDR1 LGHDT and CDR2 YNNKEL (reference sequence). The CDR3 contains 18 residues. V was pared by 4 bases and J by 3 bases, with 14 bases of the junction left unmatched. The CDR3 sequence: CASSPLYSRGQGDYGYTF. CDR3 sequence (DNA): TGTGCCAGCAGCCCTCTCTACTCTCGCGGACAGGGGGACTATGGCTACACCTTC.

The chain combines TRBV30 with TRBJ1-6, with TRBD1 matching over 7 bases. With 0 bases clipped from V and 1 base from J, the junction kept 12 bases outside the gene matches. Per germline, CDR1 GTSNPN and CDR2 SVGIG (reference sequence). The CDR3 totals 19 residues. The CDR3 DNA sequence: TGTGCCTGGAGTGTCTTTGTCGGGCAGGGGGGATCCTATAATTCACCCCTCCACTTT. Its translation is CAWSVFVGQGGSYNSPLHF.

The chain joins TRBV28 to TRBJ1-4; the match to TRBD1 covers 7 bases. V was pared by 5 bases and J by 3 bases, with 6 bases of the junction left unmatched. Germline CDR1 MDHEN, CDR2 SYDVKM. The CDR3 loop spans 15 amino acids. Here the CDR3 reads CASSAPGQSNEKLFF. The CDR3 DNA reads as TGTGCCAGCAGTGCGCCGGGACAGTCTAATGAAAAACTGTTTTTT.

This chain uses TRBV19 with TRBJ2-7; 7 positions match TRBD2. The CDR3 covers 14 residues. The germline CDR1 and CDR2 sequences are LNHDA and SQIVND (reference sequence). V lost 6 bases and J lost 2; bases outside the gene matches: 7. The CDR3 region has the DNA TGTGCCAGTAGCGGAGTCGGGGGGACCTACGAGCAGTACTTC. As protein: CASSGVGGTYEQYF.

V usage is TRBV5-4 and J usage is TRBJ2-5; D remains ambiguous. With 0 bases removed from V and 3 bases from J, the gap between germline ends came to 6 bases. This CDR3 spans 13 amino acids. From germline, CDR1 is SGHNT and CDR2 YYREEE (reference sequence). The CDR3 region is CASSLGGEETQYF. CDR3 in DNA: TGTGCCAGCAGCTTGGGCGGAGAAGAGACCCAGTACTTC.

This clone was seen only a few times. CDR3 loop: CASSRPLVGQETQYF. The CDR3 DNA is TGTGCCAGCAGCCGTCCCCTCGTCGGGCAAGAGACCCAGTACTTC. V is TRBV3-1 (or the pseudogene TRBV3-2) and J is TRBJ2-5, with unresolved D. Germline values: CDR1 LGHDT, CDR2 YNNKEL (reference sequence). The V end was cut by 4 bases, the J end by 2 bases, with 14 bases between. The length of the CDR3 is 15 residues.

J is TRBJ2-1 and V is TRBV5-6, with D possibly TRBD2 on 5 matching bases. V lost 3 bases to trimming and J lost 0 bases, with 13 bases between them. This CDR3 is built from 16 residues. The germline V gene encodes CDR1 SGHDT and CDR2 YYEEEE. The CDR3 region is CASSSSPAGSYNEQFF. The CDR3 bases are TGTGCCAGCAGCTCATCTCCGGCGGGCTCCTACAATGAGCAGTTCTTC.

This chain uses TRBV2 with TRBJ2-7; D call uncertain. Trimming pared 4 bases from V and 1 base from J, leaving 5 bases between. Germline V gives CDR1 SNHLY, CDR2 FYNNEI. This CDR3 region has 12 residues. For the CDR3, the DNA is TGTGCCAGCAGTGGCAGATCCTACGAGCAGTACTTC. Translating it yields CASSGRSYEQYF. Full variable domain (outside the CDR3, taken from reference TRBV2 and TRBJ2-7): EPEVTQTPSHQVTQMGQEVILRCVPISNHLYFYWYRQILGQKVEFLVSFYNNEISEKSEIFDDQFSVERPDGSNFTLKIRSTKLEDSAMYFCASSGRSYEQYFGPGTRLTVT.

For this clone: At the DNA level, this CDR3 is encoded by other sequences in the same sample as well. This rearrangement joins TRBV9 to TRBJ2-1; 13 nucleotides match TRBD2. This CDR3 is built from 17 residues. In germline, CDR1 is SGDLS, CDR2 YYNGEE. V gave up 3 bases and J gave up 3 bases; unmatched junction bases: 6. CDR3 amino acids: CASSAGTSGASYNEQFF. In nucleotides, the CDR3 is TGTGCCAGCAGCGCCGGGACTAGCGGGGCAAGCTACAATGAGCAGTTCTTC.

This clone showed up just a few times. The gene calls are TRBV4-2 and TRBJ1-3; unclear D gene. CDR1 and CDR2 (germline): LGHNA, YNFKEQ. This CDR3 spans 12 amino acids. Trimming took 0 bases from V and 9 from J, leaving 6 bases between them. The CDR3 reads CASSQEGGTIYF. In DNA form, the CDR3 reads TGTGCCAGCAGCCAAGAGGGAGGCACCATATATTTT.

The V gene is TRBV28, the J gene TRBJ1-2; D might be TRBD1 (5 bases). Germline-derived CDR1 and CDR2 are MDHEN and SYDVKM. V gave up 6 bases and J gave up 8 bases, with 7 bases separating them. This CDR3 has 10 amino acids. The chain's CDR3 is CASSRQGYTF. The CDR3 nucleotides read TGTGCCAGCAGCCGACAGGGCTACACCTTC.

J is TRBJ2-3 and V is TRBV7-2, with D possibly matching TRBD2 (7 bases). Germline values: CDR1 SGHTA, CDR2 FQGNSA. This CDR3 contains 18 residues. Deletions cut 3 bases from V and 4 bases from J, with 23 bases between. The CDR3 spells CASSLTTVGLGGPDTQYF. The CDR3 nucleotides are TGTGCCAGCAGCTTGACCACCGTAGGACTAGGGGGGCCAGATACGCAGTATTTT.

This chain connects TRBV28 to TRBJ2-2; 9 positions match TRBD1. CDR3 length: 14 residues. CDR1 and CDR2 from the germline V gene are MDHEN and SYDVKM. V shed 4 bases and J 5 bases; nucleotides not matched to a gene: 2. The CDR3 nucleotides read TGTGCCAGCAGTTCCGGGACAGGGACCGGGGAGCTGTTTTTT. It yields the protein CASSSGTGTGELFF.

About this clone: Other nucleotide sequences in the sample specify the same CDR3. The J gene is TRBJ2-5, the V gene TRBV24-1; tentatively, D is TRBD1 (6 bases). The CDR3 covers 13 residues. The germline V gene encodes CDR1 KGHDR and CDR2 SFDVKD. V was clipped by 3 bases and J by 4 bases, with 8 bases between them. In DNA form, the CDR3 reads TGTGCCACCAGTGATGGGGGCAGAGAGACCCAGTACTTC. Its translation is CATSDGGRETQYF.

The gene calls are TRBV30 and TRBJ2-5; D is possibly TRBD2 (6 bases). Trimming took off 4 bases at V and 2 bases at J, with 26 bases between the two ends. The CDR3 loop spans 18 amino acids. Germline V gene sequence: CDR1 GTSNPN, CDR2 SVGIG (reference sequence). This CDR3 is CAWNNPRAGKTKQETQYF. CDR3 in DNA: TGTGCCTGGAACAATCCGAGGGCGGGAAAAACAAAACAAGAGACCCAGTACTTC.

The chain combines TRBV6-4 with TRBJ2-3; 7 nucleotides align to TRBD1. This CDR3 is built from 15 residues. The V and J ends lost 0 bases and 5 bases, in that order; junction bases with no gene match: 5. Germline V gene sequence: CDR1 MRHNA, CDR2 SNTAGT. The DNA for the CDR3 is TGTGCCAGCAGTGACTCGACAGGGTCTATAGATACGCAGTATTTT. Its translation: CASSDSTGSIDTQYF.

The chain is built from TRBV5-8 and TRBJ1-1, with 7 bases aligning to TRBD1. Unmatched junction bases numbered 10, after V lost 4 bases and J lost 4 bases. The germline CDR1 and CDR2 sequences are SGHTS and YDEGEE. CDR3 length: 15 residues. This CDR3 reads CASSVGTVGTTEAFF. The CDR3 region has the DNA TGTGCCAGCAGCGTTGGGACAGTGGGTACCACTGAAGCTTTCTTT.

The chain links TRBV15 to TRBJ2-2; TRBD2 matches at 7 bases. Trimming removed 7 bases from V and 3 bases from J; junction bases left unmatched: 8. Germline values: CDR1 LNHNV, CDR2 YYDKDF (reference sequence). CDR3 length: 15 amino acids. CDR3 coding DNA: TGTGCCACCAAGGAGGGAGGGCGAGACACCGGGGAGCTGTTTTTT. Translating it yields CATKEGGRDTGELFF.

As concerns this clone: The limits of the CDR3 on the DNA are not certain, so only TCRdb's listed CDR3 is given. The chain uses TRBV12-3 or TRBV12-4 and TRBJ1-5. The CDR3 totals 13 residues, both ends included. CDR3 protein: CASSSSGNQPQHF.

This chain connects TRBV5-1 to TRBJ2-2; D might be TRBD2 (6 bases). The V gene's germline CDR1 is SGHRS and CDR2 YFSETQ. This CDR3 contains 14 residues. V was trimmed by 2 bases and J by 6 bases, leaving 11 bases between them. The CDR3 DNA is TGCGCCAGCAGCTTATCTCGACTAGCCGGGGAGCTGTTTTTT. The encoded protein is CASSLSRLAGELFF.

The chain employs TRBV2 and TRBJ2-7, with 7 positions matching TRBD2. Trimming at V came to 3 bases and at J to 4 bases, leaving 9 bases not matched to a gene. Germline CDR1 reads SNHLY; CDR2 reads FYNNEI. The CDR3 is 15 amino acids. This CDR3 is CASSDALAVKYEQYF. In DNA form, the CDR3 reads TGTGCCAGCAGTGATGCGCTAGCGGTTAAGTACGAGCAGTACTTC.

V and J are TRBV4-2 and TRBJ1-6; TRBD1 matches at 7 bases. CDR1 and CDR2 from the germline V gene are LGHNA and YNFKEQ. The CDR3 extends over 15 amino acids. The V and J ends lost 2 bases and 5 bases, in that order; junction bases with no gene match: 3. The CDR3 region is CASSQPQGDNSPLHF. The CDR3 nucleotides read TGTGCCAGCAGCCAACCGCAGGGGGATAATTCACCCCTCCACTTT.

The gene calls are TRBV6-2 or TRBV6-3 and TRBJ1-1; 7 nucleotides line up with TRBD1. CDR1 MNHEY and CDR2 SVGEGT come from the germline V gene. There are 15 residues in the CDR3. With V trimmed by 5 bases and J by 4 bases, 10 bases remained unmatched. CDR3 coding DNA: TGTGCCAGCAGTGGCACAGGGGCAAGGGGCACTGAAGCTTTCTTT. It translates to CASSGTGARGTEAFF.